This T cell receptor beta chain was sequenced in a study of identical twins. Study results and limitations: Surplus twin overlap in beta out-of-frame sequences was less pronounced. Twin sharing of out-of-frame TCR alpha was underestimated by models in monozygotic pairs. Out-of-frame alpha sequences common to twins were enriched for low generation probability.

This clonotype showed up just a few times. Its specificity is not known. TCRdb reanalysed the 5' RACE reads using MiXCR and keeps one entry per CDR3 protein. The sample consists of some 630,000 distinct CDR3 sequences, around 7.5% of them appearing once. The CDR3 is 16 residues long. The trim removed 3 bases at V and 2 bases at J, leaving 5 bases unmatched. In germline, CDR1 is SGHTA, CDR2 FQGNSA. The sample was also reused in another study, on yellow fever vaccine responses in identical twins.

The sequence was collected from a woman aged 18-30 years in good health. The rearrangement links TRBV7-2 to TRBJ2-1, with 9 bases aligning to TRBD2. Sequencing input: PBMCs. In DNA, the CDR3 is TGTGCCAGCAGCTTTTTTGGCGGGGGGGCCTACAATGAGCAGTTCTTC. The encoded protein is CASSFFGGGAYNEQFF.